Below, 23 T cell receptor beta chains from the same sample are listed, as sequenced in a study of blood T cell repertoires in COVID-19. Assay used: immunoSEQ multiplex PCR; TCRdb lists only in-frame clones, some missing. The repertoire holds fewer than 500,000 clones, around 87% seen once, with roughly 1.4% in the top ten. Material for sequencing was PBMCs or T cells enriched from blood (not recorded which). These TCRs come from a man aged 30 to 39 who had recovered from COVID-19.

The chain links TRBV27 to TRBJ2-6; D is uncertain. Germline V gene sequence: CDR1 MNHEY, CDR2 SMNVEV (reference sequence). The CDR3 length is 16 residues. Trimming stripped 3 bases from V and 4 bases from J, with 13 bases between. This chain's CDR3 is CASSFWQVSGANVLTF. The CDR3 bases are TGTGCCAGCAGTTTCTGGCAGGTATCCGGGGCCAACGTCCTGACTTTC.

This clone showed up just a few times. The chain is built from TRBV19 and TRBJ1-2; the D gene is possibly TRBD1 (6 bases). In germline, CDR1 is LNHDA, CDR2 SQIVND (reference sequence). This CDR3 comprises 15 residues. Trimming stripped 0 bases from V and 8 bases from J, with 16 bases between. The CDR3 loop reads CASSIDGWGGYGYTF. The CDR3 DNA reads TGTGCCAGTAGTATAGATGGTTGGGGGGGCTACGGCTACACCTTC.

This chain connects TRBV25-1 to TRBJ1-5, with 10 bases aligning to TRBD1. The CDR3 has 16 residues. CDR1 is MGHDK, CDR2 SYGVNS, per germline. Losses at the gene ends were 6 bases for V and 3 bases for J; bases not matched to a gene: 8. In nucleotides, the CDR3 is TGTGCCAGCAGAATCACCGGGACAGGGGACAATCAGCCCCAGCATTTT. Its protein product is CASRITGTGDNQPQHF.

As regards this clone: Other nucleotide sequences in the sample specify the same CDR3. The rearrangement uses TRBV27 and TRBJ1-5, with D uncertain. The CDR3 covers 13 residues. Between the trimmed V and J ends, which lost 4 bases and 4 bases, there was a span of 8 bases. Germline values: CDR1 MNHEY, CDR2 SMNVEV (reference sequence). The CDR3 loop is CASSSPGNQPQHF. Here the CDR3 DNA reads TGTGCCAGCAGTTCGCCGGGAAATCAGCCCCAGCATTTT.

The rearrangement links TRBV18 to TRBJ1-1; a possible D gene is TRBD1 (5 bases). CDR1 and CDR2 (germline): KGHSH, LQKENI. This CDR3 has 16 residues. V was cut by 0 bases and J by 3 bases, with 14 bases left in between. The CDR3 is CASSPPFWGGDTEAFF. The CDR3 nucleotides read TGTGCCAGCTCACCACCCTTCTGGGGCGGGGACACTGAAGCTTTCTTT.

The CDR3 DNA is TGTGCCAGCAGCCAAGATCTGAGGTGGACAGAGGGATGCTATGGCTACACCTTC. It specifies CASSQDLRWTEGCYGYTF. The chain couples TRBV14 to TRBJ1-2; TRBD1 is a possible D gene (6 bases). V was shortened by 0 bases and J by 4 bases, with 21 bases between the two germline ends. The CDR3 length is 18 residues. Germline V gene sequence: CDR1 SGHDN, CDR2 FVKESK.

The V and J genes are TRBV7-2 and TRBJ1-3, with D possibly being TRBD1 (6 bases). Trimming left V 7 bases short and J 3 bases short, with 13 bases between. CDR1 SGHTA and CDR2 FQGNSA come from the germline V gene. The CDR3 contains 14 residues. CDR3 DNA: TGTGCCAGCAACCTACAGGGATTTGGAAACACCATATATTTT. Encoded protein: CASNLQGFGNTIYF.

This clone was seen only a few times. V is TRBV30 and J is TRBJ1-4; D perhaps matches TRBD1 (5 bases). The length of the CDR3 is 17 residues. Germline-derived CDR1 and CDR2 are GTSNPN and SVGIG (reference sequence). The germline V and J ends were trimmed by 2 bases and 4 bases, with 20 bases remaining between them. This CDR3 is CAWSPSVGQNYNEKLFF. CDR3 DNA: TGTGCCTGGAGTCCGTCGGTGGGGCAGAACTATAATGAAAAACTGTTTTTT. Full variable domain (missing parts from reference TRBV30 and TRBJ1-4): SQTIHQWPATLVQPVGSPLSLECTVEGTSNPNLYWYRQAAGRGLQLLFYSVGIGQISSEVPQNLSASRPQDRQFILSSKKLLLSDSGFYLCAWSPSVGQNYNEKLFFGSGTQLSVL.

V and J are TRBV18 and TRBJ1-3; perhaps TRBD1 as D (6 bases). Germline V gene lookup returns CDR1 KGHSH and CDR2 LQKENI. This CDR3 is 19 amino acids long. The V end was cut by 1 base, the J end by 2 bases, with 21 bases between. For the CDR3, the DNA is TGTGCCAGCTCACCACTACCCAGGGGCTACTCTTCAGCTGGAAACACCATATATTTT. Amino acid sequence: CASSPLPRGYSSAGNTIYF.

This chain links TRBV18 with TRBJ1-5, with unresolved D. Deletions cut 6 bases from V and 0 bases from J, with 6 bases between. CDR3 length: 13 amino acids. Germline-derived CDR1 and CDR2 are KGHSH and LQKENI. CDR3 nucleotide sequence: TGTGCCAGCTCCGCCGGTAGCAATCAGCCCCAGCATTTT. It translates to CASSAGSNQPQHF. Using reference TRBV18 and TRBJ1-5 for the parts outside the CDR3, the full variable domain is NAGVMQNPRHLVRRRGQEARLRCSPMKGHSHVYWYRQLPEEGLKFMVYLQKENIIDESGMPKERFSAEFPKEGPSILRIQQVVRGDSAAYFCASSAGSNQPQHFGDGTRLSIL.

This sequence joins TRBV11-2 and TRBJ2-1; D gene unclear. Germline CDR1 SGHAT, CDR2 FQNNGV. The CDR3 consists of 11 residues. Deletions cut 3 bases from V and 7 bases from J, with 4 bases between. The CDR3 DNA follows: TGTGCCAGCAGCTTTAAAAATGAGCAGTTCTTC. Translated: CASSFKNEQFF.

Written as DNA, the CDR3 is TGTGCCAGCAGAACTTTGGGGGGGTCGGACACTGAAGCTTTCTTT. This codes for CASRTLGGSDTEAFF. The chain links TRBV5-6 to TRBJ1-1, with TRBD1 as a possible D gene (5 bases). This CDR3 has 15 residues. CDR1 SGHDT and CDR2 YYEEEE come from the germline V gene. V lost 5 bases to trimming and J lost 3 bases, with 17 bases between them.

Regarding this clone: The same CDR3 is also encoded by other DNA sequences in this sample. The chain links TRBV29-1 to TRBJ1-1; a weak D match, TRBD1 (6 bases). Germline-derived CDR1 and CDR2 are SQVTM and ANQGSEA. The CDR3 covers 12 residues. The V end was cut by 6 bases, the J end by 5 bases, with 13 bases between. The CDR3: CSVAQGGTEAFF. The CDR3 DNA reads as TGCAGCGTCGCACAGGGTGGTACTGAAGCTTTCTTT.

The rearrangement uses TRBV4-1 and TRBJ1-4; D possibly corresponds to TRBD1 (5 bases). V was trimmed by 0 bases and J by 8 bases, leaving 16 bases between them. Germline values: CDR1 MGHRA, CDR2 YSYEKL. The CDR3 covers 16 residues. The CDR3 sequence: CASSQDGTQSIEKLFF. CDR3 in DNA: TGCGCCAGCAGCCAAGACGGGACTCAGTCAATCGAAAAACTGTTTTTT.

Points on this clone: In the same sample, other DNA sequences code for this CDR3. The rearrangement uses TRBV19 and TRBJ1-2, with D tentatively TRBD1 (6 bases). The CDR3 spans 13 residues. V was clipped by 3 bases and J by 8 bases, with 13 bases between them. Per the germline V gene, CDR1 is LNHDA and CDR2 is SQIVND (reference sequence). The CDR3 DNA reads as TGTGCCAGTAGTATTCAACAGGGTCGAGGCTACACCTTC. Its protein is CASSIQQGRGYTF.

The chain employs TRBV18 and TRBJ1-2; D is undetermined. The CDR3 contains 13 residues. V shed 4 bases and J shed 2 bases, with 8 bases lying between them. From germline, CDR1 is KGHSH and CDR2 LQKENI. The CDR3 reads CASSREQNYGYTF. The DNA of the CDR3 is TGTGCCAGCTCACGAGAACAGAACTATGGCTACACCTTC.

The genes are TRBV6-1 and TRBJ2-5, with a tentative D call TRBD1 (6 bases). Trimming left V 6 bases short and J 3 bases short, with 20 bases between. The CDR3 is made up of 16 amino acids. CDR1 and CDR2 from the germline V gene are MNHNS and SASEGT. This CDR3 reads CASREMGHAIKETQYF. The CDR3 region has the DNA TGTGCCAGCAGAGAAATGGGACACGCGATTAAAGAGACCCAGTACTTC.

The V gene is TRBV6-5, the J gene TRBJ2-4, with a tentative D call TRBD1 (6 bases). Germline values: CDR1 MNHEY, CDR2 SVGAGI. V lost 5 bases, J lost 2 bases, and 13 bases lay in between. The CDR3 is made up of 15 amino acids. This CDR3 is CASSPIQGTKNIQYF. CDR3 nucleotides: TGTGCCAGCAGTCCGATACAGGGTACCAAAAACATTCAGTACTTC.

This sequence joins TRBV4-3 and TRBJ2-2, with a tentative D call TRBD1 (6 bases). The germline CDR1 and CDR2 sequences are LGHNA and YSLEER. The CDR3 loop spans 17 amino acids. V shed 0 bases and J shed 1 base, with 12 bases lying between them. The CDR3 loop reads CASSQEPGHMNTGELFF. CDR3 sequence (DNA): TGCGCCAGCAGCCAAGAACCGGGACATATGAACACCGGGGAGCTGTTTTTT.

The chain employs TRBV9 and TRBJ2-3; 7 positions agree with TRBD2. The CDR3 runs 16 residues. Germline CDR1 reads SGDLS; CDR2 reads YYNGEE. V was pared by 0 bases and J by 4 bases, with 8 bases of the junction left unmatched. As DNA, the CDR3 is TGTGCCAGCAGCGTAGGGACAACGGGGGGACCAGATACGCAGTATTTT. This sequence encodes CASSVGTTGGPDTQYF.

The gene calls are TRBV19 and TRBJ2-7, with D maybe TRBD1 (5 bases). The CDR3 extends over 14 amino acids. With 2 bases removed from V and 3 bases from J, the gap between germline ends came to 11 bases. Germline V gene data show CDR1 as LNHDA and CDR2 as SQIVND (reference sequence). DNA of the CDR3: TGTGCCAGTAGTATAACCTCTAGGGGCTACGAGCAGTACTTC. It encodes CASSITSRGYEQYF.

This clone was detected a few times. V is TRBV30 and J is TRBJ1-2, with D maybe TRBD1 (5 bases). Trimming stripped 2 bases from V and 4 bases from J, with 8 bases between. Germline values: CDR1 GTSNPN, CDR2 SVGIG (reference sequence). CDR3 length: 12 residues. Here the CDR3 reads CAWSRQSYGYTF. The DNA for the CDR3 is TGTGCCTGGAGTAGACAGAGCTATGGCTACACCTTC.

V and J are TRBV18 and TRBJ2-1; TRBD1 agrees at 7 bases. The CDR3 length is 15 residues. After removal of 6 bases from V and 4 bases from J, the junction contained 9 bases not matched to a gene. Germline lookup yields CDR1 KGHSH and CDR2 LQKENI. The CDR3 sequence: CASSQDGTVYNEQFF. CDR3 sequence (DNA): TGTGCCAGCTCCCAAGACGGGACAGTTTACAATGAGCAGTTCTTC.